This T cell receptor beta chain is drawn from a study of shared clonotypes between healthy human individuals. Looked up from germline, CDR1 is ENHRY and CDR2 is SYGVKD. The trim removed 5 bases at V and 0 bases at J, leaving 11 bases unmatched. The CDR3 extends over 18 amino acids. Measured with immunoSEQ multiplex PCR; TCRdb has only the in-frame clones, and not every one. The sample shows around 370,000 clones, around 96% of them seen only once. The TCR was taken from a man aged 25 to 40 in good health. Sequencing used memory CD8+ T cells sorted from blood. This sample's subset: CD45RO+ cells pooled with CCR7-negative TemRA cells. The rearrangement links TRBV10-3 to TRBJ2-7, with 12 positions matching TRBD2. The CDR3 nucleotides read TGTGCCATCAGTTCTCCCCGGACTAGCGGGGCGAGCTCCTACGAGCAGTACTTC. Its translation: CAISSPRTSGASSYEQYF.